This T cell receptor beta chain was sequenced in a study of technical replicates of blood from several donors. This table comes from immunoSEQ multiplex PCR, and its TCRdb copy is limited to in-frame clones, with some not included. The data contain tens of thousands of clones, about 82% of them singletons. A few counts support this clone. CDR3 size: 12 residues. The germline V and J ends were trimmed by 1 base and 6 bases, with 4 bases remaining between them. From germline, CDR1 is SGDLS and CDR2 YYNGEE. The chain carries TRBV9 and TRBJ2-2; no firm D call. The source of this sequence is a human donor in good health. Some clones in this sample may be carry-over from other donors' samples. The sequenced material came from PBMCs. CDR3 loop: CASSVLSGELFF. CDR3 coding DNA: TGTGCCAGCAGCGTACTCTCCGGGGAGCTGTTTTTT.